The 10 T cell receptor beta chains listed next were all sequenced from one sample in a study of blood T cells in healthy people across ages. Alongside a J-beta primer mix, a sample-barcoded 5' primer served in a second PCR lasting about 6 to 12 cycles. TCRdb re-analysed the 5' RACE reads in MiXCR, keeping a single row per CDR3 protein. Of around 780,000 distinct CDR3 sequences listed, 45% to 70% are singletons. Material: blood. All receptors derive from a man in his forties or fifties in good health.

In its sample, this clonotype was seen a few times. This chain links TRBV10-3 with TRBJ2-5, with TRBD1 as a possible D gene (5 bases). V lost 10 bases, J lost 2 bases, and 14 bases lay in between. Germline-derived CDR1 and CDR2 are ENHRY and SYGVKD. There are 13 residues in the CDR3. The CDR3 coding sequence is TGTGCCACCCAGCGCAGGGATCAAGAGACCCAGTACTTC. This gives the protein CATQRRDQETQYF.

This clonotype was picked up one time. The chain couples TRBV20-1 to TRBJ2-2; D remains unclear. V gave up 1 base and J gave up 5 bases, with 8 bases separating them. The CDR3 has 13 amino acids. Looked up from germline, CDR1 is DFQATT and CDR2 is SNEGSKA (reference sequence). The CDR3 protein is CSARVQQTGELFF. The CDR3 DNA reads TGCAGTGCTAGAGTCCAGCAAACCGGGGAGCTGTTTTTT.

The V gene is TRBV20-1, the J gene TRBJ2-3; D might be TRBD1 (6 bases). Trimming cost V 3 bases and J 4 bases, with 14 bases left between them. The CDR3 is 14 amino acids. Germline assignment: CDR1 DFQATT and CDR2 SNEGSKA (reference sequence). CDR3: CSARLDSSPDTQYF. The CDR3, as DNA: TGCAGTGCTAGGTTGGACAGCTCTCCAGATACGCAGTATTTT.

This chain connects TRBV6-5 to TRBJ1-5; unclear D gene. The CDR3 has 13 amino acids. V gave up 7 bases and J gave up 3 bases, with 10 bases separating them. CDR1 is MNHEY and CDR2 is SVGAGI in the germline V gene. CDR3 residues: CASKDGYNQPQHF. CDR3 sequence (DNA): TGTGCCAGCAAAGACGGCTACAATCAGCCCCAGCATTTT.

This CDR3 reads CASSLQVEQYF. The CDR3 region has the DNA TGTGCCAGCAGCTTGCAGGTCGAGCAGTACTTC. V usage is TRBV7-2 and J usage is TRBJ2-7; D remains ambiguous. The CDR3 loop spans 11 amino acids. Between the trimmed V and J ends, which lost 3 bases and 6 bases, there was a span of 6 bases. Per germline, CDR1 SGHTA and CDR2 FQGNSA.

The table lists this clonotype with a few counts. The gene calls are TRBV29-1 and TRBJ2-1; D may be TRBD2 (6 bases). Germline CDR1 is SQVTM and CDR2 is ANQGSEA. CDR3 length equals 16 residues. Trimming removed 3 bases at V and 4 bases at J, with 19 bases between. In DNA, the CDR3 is TGCAGCGTTGATTCTATCCCGGGAGAGAATTACAATGAGCAGTTCTTC. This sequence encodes CSVDSIPGENYNEQFF.

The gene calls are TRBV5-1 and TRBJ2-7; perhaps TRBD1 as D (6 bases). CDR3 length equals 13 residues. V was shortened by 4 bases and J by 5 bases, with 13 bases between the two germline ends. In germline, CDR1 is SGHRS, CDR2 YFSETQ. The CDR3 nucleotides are TGCGCCAGCAGCCCCGGACAGCACGACGAGCAGTACTTC. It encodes CASSPGQHDEQYF.

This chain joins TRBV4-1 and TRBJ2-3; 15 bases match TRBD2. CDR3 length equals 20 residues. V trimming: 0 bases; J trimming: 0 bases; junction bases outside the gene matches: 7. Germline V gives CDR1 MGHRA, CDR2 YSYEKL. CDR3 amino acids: CASSQDHGTSGRTSTDTQYF. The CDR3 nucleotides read TGCGCCAGCAGCCAAGACCATGGGACTAGCGGGAGGACAAGCACAGATACGCAGTATTTT.

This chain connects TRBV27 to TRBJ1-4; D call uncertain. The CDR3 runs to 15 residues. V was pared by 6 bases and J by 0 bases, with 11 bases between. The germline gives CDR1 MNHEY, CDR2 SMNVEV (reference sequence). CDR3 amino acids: CASSSVAATNEKLFF. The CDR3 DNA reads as TGTGCCAGCAGCTCCGTAGCGGCAACTAATGAAAAACTGTTTTTT.

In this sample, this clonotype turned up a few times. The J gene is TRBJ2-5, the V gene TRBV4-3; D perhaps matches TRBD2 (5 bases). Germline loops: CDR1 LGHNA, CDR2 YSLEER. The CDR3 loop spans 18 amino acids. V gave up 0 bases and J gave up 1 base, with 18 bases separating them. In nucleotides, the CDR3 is TGCGCCAGCAGCCAAGATCCCCCAGGACTCTATTTCCAAGAGACCCAGTACTTC. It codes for CASSQDPPGLYFQETQYF.